These T cell receptor beta chains were read from a single sample in a study of spatial heterogeneity in lung cancer. One entry per CDR3 protein, called by TCRdb with MiXCR from the 5' RACE reads. The table shows about 38,000 distinct CDR3 sequences, with around 7.2% occurring only once. Here the sequenced sample was PBMCs, taken at surgery. Receptor source: a male donor with early-stage non-small cell lung cancer. Each CDR3 is given with its conserved first and last residue. D genes are given only for firm matches. Clone sizes are given selectively: once, few, many, or a class where the clone is expanded.

size | D | J | length | V | DNA | CDR3
many | TRBD2 | TRBJ2-1 | 18 | TRBV5-1 | TGCGCCAGCAGCTGGGGACTAGCGGGGTCTGGTGGATCGGGTGAGCAGTTCTTC | CASSWGLAGSGGSGEQFF
many | TRBD1 | TRBJ1-6 | 18 | TRBV5-1 | TGCGCCAGCAGCGTGGGGGCACCAACAGGGGATTATAATTCACCCCTCCACTTT | CASSVGAPTGDYNSPLHF
- | - | TRBJ2-1 | 13 | TRBV7-3 | TGTGCCAGCAGCTTACGCGCATACAATGAGCAGTTCTTC | CASSLRAYNEQFF
many | - | TRBJ2-5 | 14 | TRBV7-3 | TGTGCCAGCAGCGCGGACGGACACCAAGAGACCCAGTACTTC | CASSADGHQETQYF
many | - | TRBJ2-1 | 13 | TRBV7-2 | TGTGCCAGCAGCGTAGATCGGGGGGCTGAGCAGTTCTTC | CASSVDRGAEQFF
many | TRBD1 | TRBJ2-2 | 14 | TRBV11-1 | TGTGCCAGCAGCTTGGGACAGTACACCGGGGAGCTGTTTTTT | CASSLGQYTGELFF
- | TRBD1 | TRBJ2-7 | 14 | TRBV11-2 | TGTGCCAGCAGCGCCGGGGACAGTTACTACGAGCAGTACTTC | CASSAGDSYYEQYF
- | - | TRBJ2-2 | 15 | TRBV24-1 | TGTGCCACCAGTGATCCGGGGATGAACACCGGGGAGCTGTTTTTT | CATSDPGMNTGELFF
many | TRBD1 | TRBJ1-2 | 12 | TRBV27 | TGTGCCAGCAGAAGAGACAGGGGTGGCTACACCTTC | CASRRDRGGYTF
many | - | TRBJ2-2 | 16 | TRBV12-3/TRBV12-4 | TGTGCCAGCAGTTTAGCGCGGGGCGGATACACCGGGGAGCTGTTTTTT | CASSLARGGYTGELFF
many | - | TRBJ2-2 | 12 | TRBV10-3 | TGTGCCATCAGAAGAGACCTTGGGGAGCTGTTTTTT | CAIRRDLGELFF
- | TRBD2 | TRBJ2-3 | 16 | TRBV7-2 | TGTGCCAGCAGCTTAGCAGCGGGGGGGCTAACAGATACGCAGTATTTT | CASSLAAGGLTDTQYF
many | TRBD1 | TRBJ1-1 | 14 | TRBV24-1 | TGTGCCACCAGTGAGGCGACAGGGTTTGACGGGGCTTTCTTT | CATSEATGFDGAFF
many | TRBD2 | TRBJ2-1 | 15 | TRBV7-2 | TGTGCCAGCAGGCTACTAGCGGGGGGATACAATGAGCAGTTCTTC | CASRLLAGGYNEQFF
- | TRBD1 | TRBJ2-2 | 17 | TRBV5-1 | TGCGCCAGCAGCCCCAAACGGGACAGGGGTCCCGGCGGGGAGCTGTTTTTT | CASSPKRDRGPGGELFF
- | - | TRBJ2-5 | 13 | TRBV7-9 | TGTGCCAGCAGCTTTGGCAGGGAGCAGACCCAGTACTTC | CASSFGREQTQYF
few | - | TRBJ1-2 | 17 | TRBV3-1 | TGTGCCAGCAGCCAAGACCTTCGCGGCGGGCGGGACTATGGCTACACCTTC | CASSQDLRGGRDYGYTF
- | - | TRBJ1-1 | 13 | TRBV7-2 | TGTGCCAGCAGCTTAAAGAGGGGTTCTGAAGCTTTCTTT | CASSLKRGSEAFF
few | TRBD1 | TRBJ1-1 | 16 | TRBV5-1 | TGCGCCAGCAGCTTGGGACGGGACAGGGTACGGACTGAAGCTTTCTTT | CASSLGRDRVRTEAFF
many | TRBD1 | TRBJ2-1 | 15 | TRBV4-3 | TGCGCCAGCCGATCACTGGGACAGGGGCCCAATGAGCAGTTCTTC | CASRSLGQGPNEQFF
many | - | TRBJ2-1 | 14 | TRBV21-1 | TGTGCCAGCAGCAGGACGACGAAACACAATGAGCAGTTCTTC | CASSRTTKHNEQFF
few | - | TRBJ1-4 | 16 | TRBV12-3/TRBV12-4 | TGTGCCAGCAGTTTAGGCGCTGGGACCACTAATGAAAAACTGTTTTTT | CASSLGAGTTNEKLFF
many | - | TRBJ2-7 | 12 | TRBV2 | TGTGCCAGCACGCGAAGGCGCTACGAGCAGTACTTC | CASTRRRYEQYF
few | - | TRBJ2-2 | 13 | TRBV6-6 | TGTGCCAGCCGGACAGAAAACACCGGGGAGCTGTTTTTT | CASRTENTGELFF
many | TRBD2 | TRBJ2-3 | 14 | TRBV29-1 | TGCAGCGTTGTGGCTAGCGGGAGTGGGGATACGCAGTATTTT | CSVVASGSGDTQYF